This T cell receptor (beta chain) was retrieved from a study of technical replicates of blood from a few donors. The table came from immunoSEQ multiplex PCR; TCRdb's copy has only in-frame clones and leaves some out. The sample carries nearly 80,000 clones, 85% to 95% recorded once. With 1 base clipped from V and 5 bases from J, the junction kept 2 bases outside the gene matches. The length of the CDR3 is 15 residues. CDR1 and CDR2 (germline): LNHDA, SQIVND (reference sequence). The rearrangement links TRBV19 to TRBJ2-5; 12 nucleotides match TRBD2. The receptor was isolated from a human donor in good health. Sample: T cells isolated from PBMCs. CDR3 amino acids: CASSIATSGRETQYF. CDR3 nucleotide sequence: TGTGCCAGTAGTATAGCCACTAGCGGGAGGGAGACCCAGTACTTC. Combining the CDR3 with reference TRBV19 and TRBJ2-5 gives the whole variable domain DGGITQSPKYLFRKEGQNVTLSCEQNLNHDAMYWYRQDPGQGLRLIYYSQIVNDFQKGDIAEGYSVSREKKESFPLTVTSAQKNPTAFYLCASSIATSGRETQYFGPGTRLLVL.